Below, one T cell receptor (beta chain) is given with its context. Its antigen is currently unknown. These data are taken from a study of early stage breast cancer tumors. As for the study in general: Roughly 8 ER+/PR+/HER2- tumors were invasive ductal; four were invasive lobular.

Findings and caveats of the study: Tumor and normal breast were distinguished via blood comparison in most of the 16 patients.

The data were produced by immunoSEQ multiplex PCR, yet TCRdb's version contains in-frame clones alone and is incomplete. The sample contains about 50,000 clones, 65% to 90% of which appear only once. Germline V lookup: CDR1 SGHTA, CDR2 FQGTGA. The CDR3 runs 15 residues. Unmatched junction bases numbered 10, after V lost 5 bases and J lost 5 bases. V usage is TRBV7-3 and J usage is TRBJ2-7, with 9 bases matching TRBD2. The specimen was blood. The source of this sequence is a person between 45 and 65 years old with breast cancer. The CDR3 is CASSPGLARSDEQYF. The CDR3 DNA is TGTGCCAGCAGCCCTGGACTAGCGCGATCCGACGAGCAGTACTTC.